This passage covers 5 T cell receptor beta chains from one sample sequenced in a study of T-cell reconstitution after alpha-beta-depleted transplantation in children. TCRbeta library preparation incorporated unique molecular identifiers. Using its own MiXCR run on the PCR reads, TCRdb lists one record per CDR3 protein. The table records fewer than 550,000 distinct CDR3 sequences, over 9.5% of them present only once. The source material was PBMCs, mostly from graft donor cells, sampled 180 days after TCRalphabeta/CD19-depleted stem cell transplant. The receptors here all came from a female patient aged 2-15 years who had a stem cell transplant for aplastic anemia, so the T cells may come from the graft donor.

This clonotype was counted a few times. The chain recombines TRBV18 with TRBJ2-5; TRBD2 aligns across 7 bases. The CDR3 length is 15 residues. The J segment lost 1 base and the V segment lost 0 bases, leaving 2 bases of the junction unmatched. The germline V gene encodes CDR1 KGHSH and CDR2 LQKENI. The CDR3 here is CASSPPGRAQETQYF. CDR3 coding DNA: TGTGCCAGCTCACCACCGGGGAGGGCCCAAGAGACCCAGTACTTC.

The gene calls are TRBV6-5 and TRBJ2-3; D gene uncertain. CDR1 MNHEY and CDR2 SVGAGI come from the germline V gene. Trimming removed 6 bases from V and 7 bases from J, with 8 bases in between. The length of the CDR3 is 11 residues. The CDR3 is CASRESHTQYF. The CDR3 DNA reads as TGTGCCAGCAGGGAAAGCCATACGCAGTATTTT.

This clonotype was counted many times. V gene TRBV29-1 combines with J gene TRBJ2-5; D perhaps matches TRBD1 (5 bases). The CDR3 has 13 residues. From germline, CDR1 is SQVTM and CDR2 ANQGSEA. Trimming removed 1 base at V and 4 bases at J, with 10 bases between. CDR3 bases: TGCAGCGTTGAAGTATTTAGGGGAGAGACCCAGTACTTC. Its translation: CSVEVFRGETQYF.

This clonotype showed up just a few times. J is TRBJ2-7 and V is TRBV9, with 9 bases matching TRBD1. This CDR3 spans 15 amino acids. Trimming at V came to 0 bases and at J to 5 bases, leaving 6 bases not matched to a gene. Germline-derived CDR1 and CDR2 are SGDLS and YYNGEE. CDR3 DNA sequence: TGTGCCAGCAGCGTAGCCGGGACAGGGCACCACGAGCAGTACTTC. This gives the protein CASSVAGTGHHEQYF.

This clonotype was found a few times. The chain combines TRBV7-6 with TRBJ2-5; 9 bases match TRBD1. The germline CDR1 and CDR2 sequences are SGHVS and FNYEAQ. Losses at the gene ends were 0 bases for V and 6 bases for J; bases not matched to a gene: 11. The CDR3 covers 17 residues. This CDR3 is CASSLADGTGSVKTQYF. In nucleotides, the CDR3 is TGTGCCAGCAGCTTAGCAGACGGGACAGGGAGTGTGAAGACCCAGTACTTC.